The 18 T cell receptor beta chains below were found in one sample sequenced in a study of human T cells and chemical hapten exposure. MiXCR, applied by TCRdb to the RACE reads, yields one record per CDR3 protein. The profile shows around 380,000 distinct CDR3 sequences, about 5.4% of them singletons. The time point: pre-sensitization, week 0. The treatment is: therapeutic diphenylcyclopropenone sensitization with weekly scalp DPC. Source: whole blood, taken in connection with sensitization to the hapten diphenylcyclopropenone (DPC). The receptors originated from a young woman with alopecia areata. Some clones in this sample may be carry-over from other donors' samples.

This chain uses TRBV6-2 or TRBV6-3 with TRBJ1-1; 8 bases fit TRBD1. Losses at the gene ends were 10 bases for V and 0 bases for J; bases not matched to a gene: 4. Looked up from germline, CDR1 is MNHEY and CDR2 is SVGEGT. The CDR3 sequence is 13 residues long. Written as DNA, the CDR3 is TGTGCCATAGGACAGGGAATGAACACTGAAGCTTTCTTT. As protein: CAIGQGMNTEAFF.

The gene calls are TRBV3-1 and TRBJ2-1; 13 positions match TRBD2. The CDR3 sequence is 19 residues long. Germline CDR1 and CDR2: LGHDT and YNNKEL (reference sequence). After removal of 0 bases from V and 5 bases from J, the junction contained 10 bases not matched to a gene. CDR3 in DNA: TGTGCCAGCAGCCAAGAGTGGGGGACCGGGACTAGCGGGGACAATGAGCAGTTCTTC. As protein: CASSQEWGTGTSGDNEQFF.

The chain recombines TRBV7-9 with TRBJ2-1; D might be TRBD2 (7 bases). The V gene lost 5 bases and the J gene lost 6 bases, with 23 bases spanning the gap. Per germline, CDR1 SEHNR and CDR2 FQNEAQ (reference sequence). The CDR3 length is 17 residues. In DNA form, the CDR3 reads TGTGCCAGCAGCCCAAGACTGTGGGGGCGCGGGAGCAATGAGCAGTTCTTC. Translated: CASSPRLWGRGSNEQFF.

In nucleotides, the CDR3 is TGCGCCAGCAGATCCGGACAGGCGGATTCCGGGGAGCTGTTTTTT. It specifies CASRSGQADSGELFF. This chain uses TRBV5-1 with TRBJ2-2; 7 positions agree with TRBD1. The CDR3 runs 15 residues. Germline values: CDR1 SGHRS, CDR2 YFSETQ. Trimming at V came to 5 bases and at J to 6 bases, leaving 10 bases not matched to a gene.

The sample holds a few counts of this clonotype. The chain uses TRBV10-3 and TRBJ1-1; D is ambiguous. V lost 6 bases to trimming and J lost 4 bases, with 15 bases between them. CDR1 and CDR2 from the germline V gene are ENHRY and SYGVKD. CDR3 length equals 14 residues. The CDR3 reads CAIRSGHVGTEAFF. CDR3 in DNA: TGTGCCATCAGAAGCGGGCATGTGGGCACTGAAGCTTTCTTT.

This clonotype was found many times. V gene TRBV7-2 combines with J gene TRBJ2-1; D is ambiguous. This CDR3 is built from 12 residues. The germline V and J ends were trimmed by 3 bases and 6 bases, with 6 bases remaining between them. Germline V gives CDR1 SGHTA, CDR2 FQGNSA. As DNA, the CDR3 is TGTGCCAGCAGCTTTGCCGTCAATGAGCAGTTCTTC. Its protein product is CASSFAVNEQFF.

The chain joins TRBV7-2 to TRBJ1-1, with unresolved D. Germline V gene sequence: CDR1 SGHTA, CDR2 FQGNSA. V was trimmed by 5 bases and J by 4 bases, leaving 17 bases between them. The CDR3 runs to 15 residues. The CDR3: CASSPWSSSGTEAFF. In DNA, the CDR3 is TGTGCCAGCAGCCCTTGGTCATCTTCGGGCACTGAAGCTTTCTTT.

This clonotype was recorded at least ten times. The CDR3, as DNA: TGTGCCAGCAGTGAATATTCGTTAGGTGATCAGCCCCAGCATTTT. Protein product: CASSEYSLGDQPQHF. The J gene is TRBJ1-5, the V gene TRBV2; D gene uncertain. Germline CDR1 SNHLY, CDR2 FYNNEI. This CDR3 contains 15 residues. V lost 2 bases and J 5 bases, leaving 13 bases between the germline ends.

This clonotype was observed a few times. The gene calls are TRBV3-1 and TRBJ1-1, with D uncertain. V was cut by 2 bases and J by 11 bases, with 15 bases left in between. CDR1 is LGHDT, CDR2 YNNKEL, per germline (reference sequence). This CDR3 has 13 residues. The CDR3 coding sequence is TGTGCCAGCAGCCAAATGACGCAGGCCGGGGCTTTCTTT. It is translated as CASSQMTQAGAFF.

This clonotype was seen a few times. CDR3 in amino acids: CASSLATGEGEQFF. The CDR3 DNA follows: TGTGCCAGCAGCTTAGCGACGGGGGAGGGTGAGCAGTTCTTC. J is TRBJ2-1 and V is TRBV7-9; TRBD2 aligns across 7 bases. After removal of 0 bases from V and 9 bases from J, the junction contained 5 bases not matched to a gene. Per germline, CDR1 SEHNR and CDR2 FQNEAQ (reference sequence). The CDR3 consists of 14 residues.

This clonotype was detected ten times or more. J is TRBJ2-1 and V is TRBV9, with 9 nucleotides matching TRBD1. Per germline, CDR1 SGDLS and CDR2 YYNGEE. This CDR3 comprises 16 residues. The V gene end was trimmed by 2 bases and the J gene end by 8 bases; junction bases not matched to a gene: 11. CDR3 amino acids: CASSVSLGTGRDEQFF. CDR3 nucleotide sequence: TGTGCCAGCAGCGTCTCACTTGGGACAGGGAGGGATGAGCAGTTCTTC.

This chain links TRBV28 with TRBJ1-6; D is ambiguous. V was clipped by 3 bases and J by 7 bases, with 25 bases between them. Per germline, CDR1 MDHEN and CDR2 SYDVKM. The CDR3 totals 19 residues. The CDR3 bases are TGTGCCAGCAGTTTGCTTGATAAGAGGAACAGTGAAGGGAATTCACCCCTCCACTTT. Translation gives CASSLLDKRNSEGNSPLHF.

CDR3 residues: CATSRSTDYGYTF. In DNA, the CDR3 is TGTGCCACCAGCAGAAGCACGGACTATGGCTACACCTTC. This rearrangement joins TRBV15 to TRBJ1-2; no reliable D call. This CDR3 is 13 amino acids long. V lost 2 bases, J lost 3 bases, and 7 bases lay in between. CDR1 and CDR2 (germline): LNHNV, YYDKDF (reference sequence).

The chain couples TRBV6-2 or TRBV6-3 to TRBJ2-3; D may correspond to TRBD1 or TRBD2 (5 bases each). V gave up 6 bases and J gave up 0 bases, with 13 bases separating them. The CDR3 has 15 residues. The germline V gene encodes CDR1 MNHEY and CDR2 SVGEGT. The DNA for the CDR3 is TGTGCCAGCAGGGGGGACGGCACTAGCACAGATACGCAGTATTTT. Translated, it gives CASRGDGTSTDTQYF.

This clonotype was picked up many times. This rearrangement joins TRBV29-1 to TRBJ1-1; D is ambiguous. CDR1 is SQVTM, CDR2 ANQGSEA, per germline. The length of the CDR3 is 10 residues. Trimming shortened V by 7 bases and J by 1 base, and 4 bases separated the two germline ends. CDR3 nucleotide sequence: TGCAGCGCTGAGAACACTGAAGCTTTCTTT. Its protein product is CSAENTEAFF.

This clonotype appeared a few times. Since the CDR3 does not end with the conserved phenylalanine or tryptophan, this likely comes from a read error. No DNA is shown, since the ends of the CDR3 on it are uncertain; the CDR3 is the one TCRdb lists. The rearrangement joins TRBV21-1 to TRBJ1-1. TRBV21-1 is termed a pseudogene. Both ends counted, the CDR3 spans 11 residues. CDR3 residues: CASSKIRQTEL.

This clonotype was recorded a few times. The genes are TRBV2 and TRBJ2-3, with 10 bases aligning to TRBD2. Trimming at V came to 8 bases and at J to 5 bases, leaving 13 bases not matched to a gene. Germline loops: CDR1 SNHLY, CDR2 FYNNEI. The CDR3 runs 16 residues. In nucleotides, the CDR3 is TGTGCCAGCGTTGGGGCCCTGGGACTAGCGAGAGATACGCAGTATTTT. As protein: CASVGALGLARDTQYF. Supplemented by reference TRBV2 and TRBJ2-3, the full variable domain reads EPEVTQTPSHQVTQMGQEVILRCVPISNHLYFYWYRQILGQKVEFLVSFYNNEISEKSEIFDDQFSVERPDGSNFTLKIRSTKLEDSAMYFCASVGALGLARDTQYFGPGTRLTVL.

This clonotype occurred many times. This chain uses TRBV28 with TRBJ1-1, with a tentative D call TRBD1 (6 bases). V lost 3 bases and J 7 bases, leaving 12 bases between the germline ends. The CDR3 runs 13 residues. The germline gives CDR1 MDHEN, CDR2 SYDVKM. CDR3 coding DNA: TGTGCCAGCAGTTTGACAGGTGTGAATGAAGCTTTCTTT. As protein: CASSLTGVNEAFF.